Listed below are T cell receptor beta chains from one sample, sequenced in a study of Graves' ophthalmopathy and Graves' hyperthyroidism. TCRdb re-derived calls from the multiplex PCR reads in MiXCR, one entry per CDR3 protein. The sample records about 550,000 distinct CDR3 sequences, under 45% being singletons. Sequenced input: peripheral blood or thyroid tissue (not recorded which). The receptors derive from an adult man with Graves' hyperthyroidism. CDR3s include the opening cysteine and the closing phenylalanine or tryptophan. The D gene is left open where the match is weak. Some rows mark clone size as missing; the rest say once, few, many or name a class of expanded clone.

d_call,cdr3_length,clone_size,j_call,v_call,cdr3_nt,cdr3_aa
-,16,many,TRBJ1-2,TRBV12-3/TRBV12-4,TGTGCCAGCAGTTTACCGGGTCAGAGGACAACATATGGCTACACCTTC,CASSLPGQRTTYGYTF
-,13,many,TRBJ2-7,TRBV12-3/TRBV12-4,TGTGCCAGCCAGCGCAGGTCCTCCTACGAGCAGTACTTC,CASQRRSSYEQYF
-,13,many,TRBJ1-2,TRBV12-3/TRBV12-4,TGTGCCAGCAGTGGGGCTCCGGGTGAAGGCTACACCTTC,CASSGAPGEGYTF
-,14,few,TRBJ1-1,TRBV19,TGTGCCAGTAGTATGTCGGGGTGGAACACTGAAGCTTTCTTT,CASSMSGWNTEAFF
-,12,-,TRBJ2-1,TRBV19,TGTGCCAGTAGGGACAGCGACAATGAGCAGTTCTTC,CASRDSDNEQFF
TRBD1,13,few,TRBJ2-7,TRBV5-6,TGTGCCAGCAGCGAGACAGGGGGCTACGAGCAGTACTTC,CASSETGGYEQYF
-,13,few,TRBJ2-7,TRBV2,TGTGCCGACGGAGGGAGGGACAGCCTCGAGCAGTACTTC,CADGGRDSLEQYF
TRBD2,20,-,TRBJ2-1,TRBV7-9,TGTGCCAGCAGCTTAGCGGGACTAGCGGGAGTCGGACGCTCCTACAATGAGCAGTTCTTC,CASSLAGLAGVGRSYNEQFF
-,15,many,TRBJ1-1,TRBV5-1,TGCGCCAGCAGCTTGGCCTTGGGGGCTCCCACTGAAGCTTTCTTT,CASSLALGAPTEAFF
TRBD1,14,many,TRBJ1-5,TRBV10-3,TGTGCCATCAGTCCCACAGGGGGACGCCAGCCCCAGCATTTT,CAISPTGGRQPQHF
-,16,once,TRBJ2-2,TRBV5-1,TGCGCCAGCAGCCCCACAGGGCCCACGAACACCGGGGAGCTGTTTTTT,CASSPTGPTNTGELFF
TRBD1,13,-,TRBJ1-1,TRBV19,TGTGCCAGTAGTCTAACAGGGGGCGCTGAAGCTTTCTTT,CASSLTGGAEAFF
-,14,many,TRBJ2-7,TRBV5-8,TGTGCCAGCAGCTTTTGGGGTAGCTCCTACGAGCAGTACTTC,CASSFWGSSYEQYF
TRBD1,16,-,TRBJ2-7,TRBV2,TGTGCCAGCAGTCCTTTACGCGGGACAGGGGGATACGAGCAGTACTTC,CASSPLRGTGGYEQYF
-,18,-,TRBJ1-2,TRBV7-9,TGTGCCAGCAGCTTAGCGGTACACCCCTCCACAGGGAACCATGGCTACACCTTC,CASSLAVHPSTGNHGYTF
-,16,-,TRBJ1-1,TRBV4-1,TGCGCCAGCAGCCAAGTGATCCGCAGGAATGGATTTGAAGCTTTCTTT,CASSQVIRRNGFEAFF
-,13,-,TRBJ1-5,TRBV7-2,TGTGCCTGGAATGCAGGGGCTAATCAGCCCCAGCATTTT,CAWNAGANQPQHF
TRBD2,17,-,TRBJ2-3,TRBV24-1,TGTGCCACCAGTGATTTGCGAACTAGCGGGGGCACAGATACGCAGTATTTT,CATSDLRTSGGTDTQYF
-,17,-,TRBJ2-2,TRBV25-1,TGTGCCAGCAGTTTATTAGTGTGGAGGGGGCGCACCGGGGAGCTGTTTTTT,CASSLLVWRGRTGELFF
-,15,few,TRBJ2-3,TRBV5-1,TGCGCCAGCAGCTTGCTTGGCGCAAGCACAGATACGCAGTATTTT,CASSLLGASTDTQYF
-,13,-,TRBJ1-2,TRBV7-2,TGTGCCAGCAGCTTAGAAGGCAGGGTACGGTACACCTTC,CASSLEGRVRYTF
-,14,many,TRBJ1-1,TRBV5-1,TGCGCCAGCAGCTTGGCCGTCGGAGGGGCTGAAGCTTTCTTT,CASSLAVGGAEAFF
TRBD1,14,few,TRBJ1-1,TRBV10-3,TGTGCCAGCAGTGGGAGGGGGCGGAGGACTGAAGCTTTCTTT,CASSGRGRRTEAFF
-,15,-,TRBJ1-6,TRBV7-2,TGTGCCAGCAGCTTAGCGCGGGGACTAAGTTCACCCCTCCACTTT,CASSLARGLSSPLHF
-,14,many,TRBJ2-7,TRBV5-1,TGCGCCAGCAGCTTGCTCCCGAGCTCCTACGAGCAGTACTTC,CASSLLPSSYEQYF
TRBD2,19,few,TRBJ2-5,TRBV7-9,TGTGCCAGCAGCTCCCCCCGGGGGGGGCGGATTGGGTACCAAGAGACCCAGTACTTC,CASSSPRGGRIGYQETQYF
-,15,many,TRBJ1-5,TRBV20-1,TGCAGTGCCCCTCTAGCGGCCAGGGGCGGGCAGCCCCAGCATTTT,CSAPLAARGGQPQHF